Below are 30 T cell receptor beta chains sequenced from a single sample in a study of T-cell reconstitution after alpha-beta-depleted transplantation in children. Unique molecular identifiers were built into the TCRbeta library. TCRdb analysed the PCR reads with MiXCR anew, one entry per CDR3 protein. The sample shows about 210,000 distinct CDR3 sequences, roughly 18% of them seen only once. The sequencing here drew on PBMCs, mostly from graft donor cells, taken 360 days after TCRalphabeta/CD19-depleted stem cell transplant. The receptors shown here come from a male patient between 2 and 10 years old who had a stem cell transplant for acute lymphoblastic leukemia, so the T cells may come from the graft donor.

In this sample, this clonotype turned up a few times. The rearrangement uses TRBV12-3 or TRBV12-4 and TRBJ2-7; D might be TRBD1 (6 bases). CDR3 length equals 14 residues. The ends were cut back, 5 bases at V and 0 bases at J, with 11 bases in the middle. This chain's CDR3 is CASSPPGHSYEQYF. CDR3 nucleotides: TGTGCCAGCAGTCCGCCGGGACACTCCTACGAGCAGTACTTC.

This clonotype occurred many times. This chain links TRBV6-5 with TRBJ2-7; D is unclear. Germline V gene sequence: CDR1 MNHEY, CDR2 SVGAGI. This CDR3 is 14 amino acids long. Between the trimmed V and J ends, which lost 0 bases and 3 bases, there was a span of 9 bases. The CDR3, as DNA: TGTGCCAGCAGTTACTCTCATGTCAGCTACGAGCAGTACTTC. Residues: CASSYSHVSYEQYF.

The chain combines TRBV7-2 with TRBJ2-6; D may be TRBD2 (5 bases). Between the trimmed V and J ends, which lost 3 bases and 0 bases, there was a span of 9 bases. Germline V gene lookup returns CDR1 SGHTA and CDR2 FQGNSA. The CDR3 spans 16 residues. The CDR3 nucleotides are TGTGCCAGCAGCTTGGACTTGGCCTCTGGGGCCAACGTCCTGACTTTC. This sequence encodes CASSLDLASGANVLTF.

The V call is TRBV19, the J call TRBJ1-2; 9 nucleotides match TRBD1. Unmatched junction bases numbered 5, after V lost 6 bases and J lost 6 bases. CDR3 length equals 13 residues. CDR1 is LNHDA, CDR2 SQIVND, per germline (reference sequence). The CDR3 region has the DNA TGTGCCAGTAGGGACAGGGGATTGCATGGCTACACCTTC. Translation gives CASRDRGLHGYTF.

There are a few counts of this clonotype. The chain links TRBV28 to TRBJ2-2; D gene ambiguous. V shed 6 bases and J shed 7 bases, with 9 bases lying between them. The germline V gene encodes CDR1 MDHEN and CDR2 SYDVKM. The CDR3 has 12 residues. The CDR3 protein is CASRQVDGELFF. The CDR3 DNA reads as TGTGCCAGCAGGCAGGTCGACGGGGAGCTGTTTTTT. The variable domain in full, with the rest retrieved from reference TRBV28 and TRBJ2-2, is DVKVTQSSRYLVKRTGEKVFLECVQDMDHENMFWYRQDPGLGLRLIYFSYDVKMKEKGDIPEGYSVSREKKERFSLILESASTNQTSMYLCASRQVDGELFFGEGSRLTVL.

This clonotype has a handful of counts. The chain couples TRBV3-1 to TRBJ1-1, with no clear D. With 6 bases removed from V and 11 bases from J, the gap between germline ends came to 16 bases. There are 12 residues in the CDR3. Germline CDR1 is LGHDT and CDR2 is YNNKEL (reference sequence). The CDR3 DNA is TGTGCCAGCAGTCCTAACGCCGGGTTGGCTTTCTTT. Its translation is CASSPNAGLAFF. The full variable domain, in which reference TRBV3-1 and TRBJ1-1 provide the parts outside the CDR3, is DTAVSQTPKYLVTQMGNDKSIKCEQNLGHDTMYWYKQDSKKFLKIMFSYNNKELIINETVPNRFSPKSPDKAHLNLHINSLELGDSAVYFCASSPNAGLAFFGQGTRLTVV.

This clonotype has only a few counts. V and J are TRBV18 and TRBJ1-1; D unresolved. The CDR3 runs 15 residues. The germline V and J ends were trimmed by 6 bases and 1 base, with 15 bases remaining between them. Germline assignment: CDR1 KGHSH and CDR2 LQKENI. In DNA form, the CDR3 reads TGTGCCAGCTCCCGAACTTTGGACTGGAACACTGAAGCTTTCTTT. Translation: CASSRTLDWNTEAFF. The whole variable domain, filled in from reference TRBV18 and TRBJ1-1, reads NAGVMQNPRHLVRRRGQEARLRCSPMKGHSHVYWYRQLPEEGLKFMVYLQKENIIDESGMPKERFSAEFPKEGPSILRIQQVVRGDSAAYFCASSRTLDWNTEAFFGQGTRLTVV.

This clonotype turned up a few times. This chain joins TRBV20-1 and TRBJ2-5; D tentatively fits TRBD1 or TRBD2 (7 bases each). CDR3 length: 17 residues. The V gene's germline CDR1 is DFQATT and CDR2 SNEGSKA (reference sequence). Between the trimmed V and J ends, which lost 6 bases and 4 bases, there was a span of 27 bases. The DNA for the CDR3 is TGCAGTGCCCGACAGGGACACTTACGGGGGAGGGGAGAGACCCAGTACTTC. This gives the protein CSARQGHLRGRGETQYF.

This clonotype was observed at least ten times. The genes are TRBV29-1 and TRBJ1-1; no firm D call. There are 12 residues in the CDR3. CDR1 SQVTM and CDR2 ANQGSEA come from the germline V gene. V was shortened by 4 bases and J by 1 base, with 7 bases between the two germline ends. In DNA, the CDR3 is TGCAGCGTTGTGCCGAAGAACACTGAAGCTTTCTTT. It specifies CSVVPKNTEAFF.

The CDR3 loop is CATSRALVGSEQYF. CDR3 in DNA: TGTGCCACCAGCAGAGCTTTAGTCGGGAGCGAGCAGTACTTC. The rearrangement links TRBV15 to TRBJ2-7, with D perhaps matching TRBD2 (6 bases). Germline values: CDR1 LNHNV, CDR2 YYDKDF (reference sequence). The CDR3 length is 14 residues. Trimming took off 1 base at V and 6 bases at J, with 13 bases between the two ends.

V usage is TRBV7-9 and J usage is TRBJ2-1; D is unresolved. V lost 0 bases, J lost 10 bases, and 7 bases lay in between. CDR1 is SEHNR, CDR2 FQNEAQ, per germline (reference sequence). The CDR3 spans 12 residues. CDR3 DNA: TGTGCCAGCAGCTTAGCAAGGATGGAGCAGTTCTTC. It yields the protein CASSLARMEQFF. The complete variable domain, with remaining parts taken from reference TRBV7-9 and TRBJ2-1, reads DTGVSQNPRHKITKRGQNVTFRCDPISEHNRLYWYRQTLGQGPEFLTYFQNEAQLEKSRLLSDRFSAERPKGSFSTLEIQRTEQGDSAMYLCASSLARMEQFFGPGTRLTVL.

This chain joins TRBV20-1 and TRBJ2-3; D is perhaps TRBD2 (6 bases). CDR3 size: 16 residues. The V gene lost 0 bases and the J gene lost 0 bases, with 13 bases spanning the gap. Germline loops: CDR1 DFQATT, CDR2 SNEGSKA (reference sequence). As DNA, the CDR3 is TGCAGTGCTAGAGATTTGGCGGGGACTAGCACAGATACGCAGTATTTT. Its protein is CSARDLAGTSTDTQYF.

The gene calls are TRBV20-1 and TRBJ2-7; TRBD1 matches at 11 bases. The J segment lost 2 bases and the V segment lost 0 bases, leaving 9 bases of the junction unmatched. Germline V gene lookup returns CDR1 DFQATT and CDR2 SNEGSKA (reference sequence). CDR3 length: 17 residues. The CDR3 region is CSAREKSDRGRPYEQYF. The CDR3 region has the DNA TGCAGTGCTAGAGAAAAATCGGACAGGGGGCGCCCCTACGAGCAGTACTTC.

This clonotype was seen more than once but under ten times. J is TRBJ1-2 and V is TRBV4-1; 9 bases align to TRBD1. V was pared by 0 bases and J by 7 bases, with 6 bases of the junction left unmatched. In germline, CDR1 is MGHRA, CDR2 YSYEKL. The CDR3 loop spans 15 amino acids. The CDR3 loop is CASSQEGQGASGYTF. CDR3 sequence (DNA): TGCGCCAGCAGCCAAGAGGGACAGGGAGCGTCTGGCTACACCTTC.

This rearrangement joins TRBV29-1 to TRBJ2-5, with 7 bases matching TRBD2. The V gene's germline CDR1 is SQVTM and CDR2 ANQGSEA. V shed 4 bases and J 2 bases; nucleotides not matched to a gene: 1. This CDR3 region has 12 residues. For the CDR3, the DNA is TGCAGCGTTGTCGGGGGGCAAGAGACCCAGTACTTC. It specifies CSVVGGQETQYF.

The V gene is TRBV5-1, the J gene TRBJ2-7; D uncertain. Trimming left V 4 bases short and J 1 base short, with 12 bases between. The CDR3 length is 14 residues. In germline, CDR1 is SGHRS, CDR2 YFSETQ. CDR3 DNA: TGCGCCAGCAGCCTGCAGACACAGTCCTACGAGCAGTACTTC. Protein: CASSLQTQSYEQYF.

The chain employs TRBV7-9 and TRBJ1-5, with unresolved D. This CDR3 contains 9 residues. CDR1 is SEHNR, CDR2 FQNEAQ, per germline (reference sequence). Trimming removed 10 bases at V and 5 bases at J, with 3 bases between. The CDR3 here is CATHQPQHF. The CDR3 DNA follows: TGTGCCACACATCAGCCCCAGCATTTT.

V and J are TRBV4-3 and TRBJ2-1, with 9 bases lining up with TRBD1. The CDR3 loop spans 18 amino acids. V shed 1 base, J shed 1 base, and the junction held 8 bases outside the gene matches. The V gene's germline CDR1 is LGHNA and CDR2 YSLEER. The CDR3 loop reads CASSQVGTGIRSYNEQFF. The CDR3 DNA is TGCGCCAGCAGCCAAGTCGGGACAGGGATAAGGTCCTACAATGAGCAGTTCTTC.

V gene TRBV10-3 combines with J gene TRBJ2-1; 11 bases align to TRBD1. Germline V gives CDR1 ENHRY, CDR2 SYGVKD. This CDR3 contains 16 residues. Trimming removed 0 bases from V and 12 bases from J; junction bases left unmatched: 10. The CDR3 DNA reads TGTGCCATCAGTGAGTCTCTGGGACAGGGGGGAATGGTGCAGTTCTTC. Its protein is CAISESLGQGGMVQFF.

The genes are TRBV6-1 and TRBJ2-5; TRBD1 matches at 7 bases. The trim removed 10 bases at V and 5 bases at J, leaving 13 bases unmatched. Germline V lookup: CDR1 MNHNS, CDR2 SASEGT. The CDR3 is made up of 14 amino acids. The CDR3 is CATRGDSLRETQYF. CDR3 nucleotide sequence: TGTGCCACCCGAGGGGACAGCCTCAGGGAGACCCAGTACTTC.

The chain employs TRBV7-9 and TRBJ2-7; TRBD2 is a possible D gene (5 bases). In germline, CDR1 is SEHNR, CDR2 FQNEAQ (reference sequence). With 0 bases removed from V and 6 bases from J, the gap between germline ends came to 12 bases. The CDR3 has 14 residues. CDR3 DNA: TGTGCCAGCAGCTTAGCCCACGCAGGAGGCGAGCAGTACTTC. It codes for CASSLAHAGGEQYF.

Details on this clonotype: No conserved phenylalanine or tryptophan is present at the end of the CDR3, so a read error is the likely explanation. The chain uses TRBV6-1 and TRBJ1-6; D is unresolved. From germline, CDR1 is MNHNS and CDR2 SASEGT. The CDR3 spans 13 residues. V lost 4 bases and J 7 bases, leaving 8 bases between the germline ends. The CDR3 region is CASSALGNSPLHY. The CDR3 DNA is TGTGCCAGCAGTGCCTTGGGGAATTCACCCCTCCACTAT.

The chain combines TRBV29-1 with TRBJ2-7; TRBD1 might be the D (6 bases). V shed 5 bases and J shed 4 bases, with 12 bases lying between them. The V gene's germline CDR1 is SQVTM and CDR2 ANQGSEA. The CDR3 spans 12 residues. The CDR3 DNA is TGCAGCGTTTTAGGACAGCCATACGAGCAGTACTTC. Protein sequence: CSVLGQPYEQYF.

This clonotype turned up a few times. The CDR3 DNA is TGTGCCAGCAGTTATTGGGGCCCTCCCAATCAGCCCCAGCATTTT. It translates to CASSYWGPPNQPQHF. The J gene is TRBJ1-5, the V gene TRBV6-5; D is perhaps TRBD1 (5 bases). The CDR3 has 15 amino acids. Trimming took off 3 bases at V and 3 bases at J, with 12 bases between the two ends. Germline CDR1 is MNHEY and CDR2 is SVGAGI.

This chain connects TRBV12-3 or TRBV12-4 to TRBJ2-7, with TRBD2 matching 11 bases. The CDR3 covers 15 residues. Unmatched junction bases numbered 6, after V lost 6 bases and J lost 2 bases. CDR3 nucleotides: TGTGCCAGCAGGTCCACTAGCGGGGGAACCTACGAGCAGTACTTC. Its translation: CASRSTSGGTYEQYF.

This clonotype has a handful of counts. The V gene is TRBV18, the J gene TRBJ2-3, with unresolved D. Germline assignment: CDR1 KGHSH and CDR2 LQKENI. V dropped 6 bases and J dropped 6 bases, with 13 bases sitting between them. This CDR3 comprises 13 residues. The CDR3 nucleotides read TGTGCCAGCTCGCCCCCCAGCCGGGATACGCAGTATTTT. Translation: CASSPPSRDTQYF.

This clonotype was counted a few times. The gene calls are TRBV5-1 and TRBJ2-1; a weak D match, TRBD2 (6 bases). V lost 2 bases, J lost 0 bases, and 15 bases lay in between. Germline lookup yields CDR1 SGHRS and CDR2 YFSETQ. The CDR3 spans 17 residues. The chain's CDR3 is CASSFTGGLSSYNEQFF. CDR3 nucleotide sequence: TGCGCCAGCAGCTTCACCGGGGGTCTCAGCTCCTACAATGAGCAGTTCTTC. Full variable domain (outside the CDR3, taken from reference TRBV5-1 and TRBJ2-1): KAGVTQTPRYLIKTRGQQVTLSCSPISGHRSVSWYQQTPGQGLQFLFEYFSETQRNKGNFPGRFSGRQFSNSRSEMNVSTLELGDSALYLCASSFTGGLSSYNEQFFGPGTRLTVL.

This clonotype was seen a handful of times. This rearrangement joins TRBV7-9 to TRBJ2-1; 9 bases agree with TRBD2. Germline V lookup: CDR1 SEHNR, CDR2 FQNEAQ (reference sequence). The junction had 3 bases not matched to a gene; V was cut back by 4 bases and J by 8 bases. The CDR3 is 13 amino acids. CDR3 region: CASSSVAGDEQFF. CDR3 coding DNA: TGTGCCAGCAGCTCCGTAGCGGGAGATGAGCAGTTCTTC. The full variable domain, its missing parts supplied by reference TRBV7-9 and TRBJ2-1, is DTGVSQNPRHKITKRGQNVTFRCDPISEHNRLYWYRQTLGQGPEFLTYFQNEAQLEKSRLLSDRFSAERPKGSFSTLEIQRTEQGDSAMYLCASSSVAGDEQFFGPGTRLTVL.

The genes are TRBV5-1 and TRBJ1-1; no definite D call. CDR1 and CDR2 (germline): SGHRS, YFSETQ. V was cut by 2 bases and J by 6 bases, with 17 bases left in between. CDR3 length: 15 residues. CDR3 nucleotide sequence: TGCGCCAGCAGCTTTTGGGCTGTAACGGTCTCTGAAGCTTTCTTT. Amino acid sequence: CASSFWAVTVSEAFF.

This clonotype was observed at least ten times. The chain uses TRBV5-1 and TRBJ1-6; 10 bases fit TRBD1. CDR1 is SGHRS and CDR2 is YFSETQ in the germline V gene. The junction had 9 bases not matched to a gene; V was cut back by 4 bases and J by 8 bases. The CDR3 is 16 residues long. CDR3 sequence reads: CASSPDGTGVHSPLHF. The CDR3 nucleotides read TGCGCCAGCAGCCCCGACGGGACAGGGGTGCATTCACCCCTCCACTTT.